One and the same sample provided the 3 T cell receptor beta chains below, sequenced in a study of breast tumors, draining lymph nodes, adjacent tissues. Samples came from axillary lymph nodes draining the breast cancer. TCRdb fed the multiplex PCR reads into MiXCR, producing one record per CDR3 protein. Among 80,000 to 130,000 distinct CDR3 sequences listed, approximately 21% were seen once. Sequencing input: axillary lymph node tissue. These receptors were collected from a female donor with breast cancer. Some clones in this sample may be carry-over from other donors' samples.

This clonotype was seen ten or more times. The chain combines TRBV5-1 with TRBJ2-1; D remains ambiguous. Germline CDR1 is SGHRS and CDR2 is YFSETQ. The CDR3 length is 16 residues. V was shortened by 0 bases and J by 0 bases, with 10 bases between the two germline ends. The CDR3 reads CASSLASFSSYNEQFF. CDR3 nucleotides: TGCGCCAGCAGCTTGGCCTCCTTCAGCTCCTACAATGAGCAGTTCTTC.

This clonotype came up many times. This chain uses TRBV11-2 with TRBJ2-1; D is unresolved. The CDR3 loop spans 13 amino acids. The germline CDR1 and CDR2 sequences are SGHAT and FQNNGV. V lost 2 bases, J lost 2 bases, and 4 bases lay in between. The CDR3, as DNA: TGTGCCAGCAGCTTAACAACCTACAATGAGCAGTTCTTC. This translates into CASSLTTYNEQFF.

This clonotype was seen only a few times. The rearrangement uses TRBV7-9 and TRBJ1-4; possibly TRBD1 for D (6 bases). There are 14 residues in the CDR3. The V end lost 4 bases, the J end lost 6 bases, and 12 bases lay between the germline ends. Per germline, CDR1 SEHNR and CDR2 FQNEAQ (reference sequence). The CDR3 sequence is CASSYNRADEKLFF. CDR3 bases: TGTGCCAGCAGCTATAACAGGGCGGATGAAAAACTGTTTTTT.